The following is a T cell receptor beta chain sequence with its context. This entry is derived from a study of cytomegalovirus exposure and HLA in healthy donors. Sequenced by immunoSEQ multiplex PCR; TCRdb stores in-frame clones only, minus some. The data show roughly 62,000 clones, roughly nine tenths seen once. The CDR3 has 15 residues. V trimming: 0 bases; J trimming: 6 bases; junction bases outside the gene matches: 5. The germline V gene has CDR1 SGHNT and CDR2 YENEEA. Sequencing input: PBMCs. This receptor was identified in a woman aged 25 to 39 in good health and CMV-seronegative. The chain carries TRBV11-3 and TRBJ2-1, with 7 bases aligning to TRBD2. The CDR3 coding sequence is TGTGCCAGCAGCTTAGAAGGCGGGAGTAGCAATGAGCAGTTCTTC. This codes for CASSLEGGSSNEQFF.